These 20 T cell receptor beta chains originate from one sample sequenced in a study of early T cells in non-severe SARS-CoV-2 infection. TCRdb re-analysed the 5' RACE reads in MiXCR, keeping a single row per CDR3 protein. The table records around 83,000 distinct CDR3 sequences, less than 11% of them present only once. The sample here was whole blood, taken at baseline. The receptors here all came from an adult who was a healthcare worker with PCR-confirmed SARS-CoV-2 infection or an uninfected control (not recorded which).

This clonotype has a handful of counts. The genes are TRBV28 and TRBJ2-6, with unresolved D. CDR1 MDHEN and CDR2 SYDVKM come from the germline V gene. The CDR3 sequence is 14 residues long. Between the trimmed V and J ends, which lost 6 bases and 0 bases, there was a span of 6 bases. CDR3 sequence: CASRSTSGANVLTF. The CDR3 bases are TGTGCCAGCAGGTCGACCTCTGGGGCCAACGTCCTGACTTTC. The full variable domain, its missing parts supplied by reference TRBV28 and TRBJ2-6, is DVKVTQSSRYLVKRTGEKVFLECVQDMDHENMFWYRQDPGLGLRLIYFSYDVKMKEKGDIPEGYSVSREKKERFSLILESASTNQTSMYLCASRSTSGANVLTFGAGSRLTVL.

This clonotype was observed many times. This rearrangement joins TRBV24-1 to TRBJ2-1; D gene ambiguous. Between the trimmed V and J ends, which lost 6 bases and 9 bases, there was a span of 11 bases. This CDR3 has 12 residues. Germline V gene lookup returns CDR1 KGHDR and CDR2 SFDVKD. CDR3 DNA sequence: TGTGCCACCAGTAATCAGCTGGGTGAGCAGTTCTTC. The encoded protein is CATSNQLGEQFF.

This clonotype appeared a few times. The V and J genes are TRBV11-2 and TRBJ2-4; TRBD2 matches at 8 bases. J was trimmed by 8 bases and V by 1 base; bases with no gene match: 4. The CDR3 spans 14 residues. The V gene's germline CDR1 is SGHAT and CDR2 FQNNGV. For the CDR3, the DNA is TGTGCCAGCAGCTTAGGTAGCGGGATATACATTCAGTACTTC. It codes for CASSLGSGIYIQYF.

J is TRBJ2-7 and V is TRBV18; D is unresolved. The V and J ends lost 6 bases and 2 bases respectively, with 20 bases between them. The CDR3 is 16 amino acids. Germline assignment: CDR1 KGHSH and CDR2 LQKENI. CDR3 in amino acids: CASSPYPTDGPYEQYF. CDR3 sequence (DNA): TGTGCCAGCTCGCCCTACCCGACGGACGGCCCCTACGAGCAGTACTTC.

This clonotype was seen only a few times. The chain combines TRBV12-3 or TRBV12-4 with TRBJ2-1; maybe TRBD1 (5 bases). This CDR3 contains 15 residues. Trimming cost V 6 bases and J 6 bases, with 18 bases left between them. The CDR3 loop is CASSQSLRQLNEQFF. CDR3 sequence (DNA): TGTGCCAGCAGCCAATCCCTCCGACAGCTCAATGAGCAGTTCTTC.

This clonotype was recorded at least ten times. CDR3 sequence: CASSLDRLDGYTF. CDR3 DNA sequence: TGTGCCAGCAGCTTGGACCGGCTGGACGGCTACACCTTC. The chain is built from TRBV5-6 and TRBJ1-2; D is undetermined. The germline V gene has CDR1 SGHDT and CDR2 YYEEEE. Trimming shortened V by 0 bases and J by 8 bases, and 11 bases separated the two germline ends. The CDR3 is 13 amino acids.

The chain links TRBV19 to TRBJ2-7, with TRBD2 matching over 14 bases. The ends lost 5 bases at V and 11 bases at J; junction bases unmatched: 5. The CDR3 covers 13 residues. CDR1 and CDR2 from the germline V gene are LNHDA and SQIVND (reference sequence). The CDR3 DNA reads as TGTGCCAGTAGTGTCGGACTAGCGGGAGGAGAGTACTTC. Protein product: CASSVGLAGGEYF.

The J gene is TRBJ2-2, the V gene TRBV7-9, with 7 bases fitting TRBD2. J lost 8 bases, V lost 1 base, and 7 bases had no gene match. This CDR3 spans 15 amino acids. In germline, CDR1 is SEHNR, CDR2 FQNEAQ (reference sequence). For the CDR3, the DNA is TGTGCCAGCAGCTTAGGTTCTAGCGGTCCGGGGGAGCTGTTTTTT. This encodes CASSLGSSGPGELFF.

In its sample, this clonotype was seen many times. V and J are TRBV7-9 and TRBJ1-3; 7 bases fit TRBD1. The germline CDR1 and CDR2 sequences are SEHNR and FQNEAQ (reference sequence). Trimming at V came to 4 bases and at J to 0 bases, leaving 12 bases not matched to a gene. CDR3 length: 18 amino acids. The CDR3 nucleotides read TGTGCCAGCAGCTCGCCGGGACAGCCGCTGCTCTCTGGAAACACCATATATTTT. Translation gives CASSSPGQPLLSGNTIYF.

This clonotype was counted many times. This chain connects TRBV28 to TRBJ2-1; 12 bases agree with TRBD2. CDR1 is MDHEN, CDR2 SYDVKM, per germline. The V gene end was trimmed by 5 bases and the J gene end by 9 bases; junction bases not matched to a gene: 8. The CDR3 is 15 residues long. CDR3 sequence reads: CASSPGLAGFGEQFF. Here the CDR3 DNA reads TGTGCCAGCAGTCCGGGACTAGCGGGTTTCGGTGAGCAGTTCTTC.

V gene TRBV24-1 combines with J gene TRBJ2-7; D is possibly TRBD2 (5 bases). The length of the CDR3 is 12 residues. Trimming took 1 base from V and 7 from J, leaving 7 bases between them. Germline V gives CDR1 KGHDR, CDR2 SFDVKD. The chain's CDR3 is CATSDLSGEQYF. For the CDR3, the DNA is TGTGCCACCAGTGATTTATCGGGGGAGCAGTACTTC.

This clonotype came up many times. This chain uses TRBV3-1 with TRBJ2-6; perhaps D is TRBD1 or TRBD2 (5 bases each). From germline, CDR1 is LGHDT and CDR2 YNNKEL (reference sequence). Deletions cut 4 bases from V and 0 bases from J, with 7 bases between. The CDR3 covers 15 residues. The CDR3 DNA is TGTGCCAGCAGCCGAGGGGTCTCTGGGGCCAACGTCCTGACTTTC. This encodes CASSRGVSGANVLTF. Combining the CDR3 with reference TRBV3-1 and TRBJ2-6 gives the whole variable domain DTAVSQTPKYLVTQMGNDKSIKCEQNLGHDTMYWYKQDSKKFLKIMFSYNNKELIINETVPNRFSPKSPDKAHLNLHINSLELGDSAVYFCASSRGVSGANVLTFGAGSRLTVL.

This clonotype was counted ten times or more. The rearrangement uses TRBV2 and TRBJ2-1; 10 bases are shared with TRBD1. Germline V lookup: CDR1 SNHLY, CDR2 FYNNEI. The trim removed 6 bases at V and 7 bases at J, leaving 3 bases unmatched. The CDR3 consists of 13 residues. The CDR3 nucleotides read TGTGCCAGCAGCGGGACAGGGGATAATGAGCAGTTCTTC. Translated: CASSGTGDNEQFF.

This clonotype was seen only a few times. J is TRBJ2-5 and V is TRBV28; D may match TRBD1 or TRBD2 (5 bases each). The ends were cut back, 3 bases at V and 5 bases at J, with 7 bases in the middle. In germline, CDR1 is MDHEN, CDR2 SYDVKM. The CDR3 sequence is 12 residues long. CDR3 bases: TGTGCCAGCAGTTTCGGGGCTGAGACCCAGTACTTC. The encoded protein is CASSFGAETQYF.

The rearrangement joins TRBV7-3 to TRBJ2-1; TRBD1 agrees at 12 bases. In germline, CDR1 is SGHTA, CDR2 FQGTGA. The CDR3 has 15 amino acids. With V trimmed by 5 bases and J by 8 bases, 7 bases remained unmatched. CDR3 nucleotide sequence: TGTGCCAGCAGCCGGGGACAGGGGGCGGTCGATGAGCAGTTCTTC. Its translation is CASSRGQGAVDEQFF.

V gene TRBV15 combines with J gene TRBJ2-7, with TRBD1 matching over 7 bases. Trimming cost V 1 base and J 7 bases; bases outside gene matches: 10. Germline CDR1 LNHNV, CDR2 YYDKDF (reference sequence). The CDR3 is 15 residues long. For the CDR3, the DNA is TGTGCCACCAGCAGAGTGAGACAGGGCCTTTCTGAGCAGTACTTC. It specifies CATSRVRQGLSEQYF.

This clonotype has more than one count but fewer than ten. The chain combines TRBV7-6 with TRBJ2-2, with D possibly being TRBD2 (6 bases). The CDR3 spans 15 residues. Germline CDR1 reads SGHVS; CDR2 reads FNYEAQ. Between the trimmed V and J ends, which lost 2 bases and 8 bases, there was a span of 15 bases. The CDR3 spells CASSLLPGDGGELFF. The CDR3 DNA reads as TGTGCCAGCAGCTTACTGCCGGGGGATGGAGGGGAGCTGTTTTTT.

This clonotype was counted ten times or more. This rearrangement joins TRBV7-2 to TRBJ2-5, with TRBD2 identical over 10 bases. CDR3 size: 19 residues. The V gene end was trimmed by 6 bases and the J gene end by 1 base; junction bases not matched to a gene: 17. CDR1 and CDR2 (germline): SGHTA, FQGNSA. The CDR3: CASSPVSVFRTSGQETQYF. In DNA, the CDR3 is TGTGCCAGCAGTCCCGTTTCAGTTTTCCGGACTAGCGGCCAAGAGACCCAGTACTTC.

This clonotype was counted only a few times. The chain couples TRBV20-1 to TRBJ2-7; the match to TRBD2 covers 12 bases. The CDR3 extends over 14 amino acids. Trimming at V came to 4 bases and at J to 1 base, leaving 2 bases not matched to a gene. Per germline, CDR1 DFQATT and CDR2 SNEGSKA (reference sequence). Here the CDR3 DNA reads TGCAGTGCTAAAGGACTAGCGGGGTCCTACGAGCAGTACTTC. Translated, it gives CSAKGLAGSYEQYF.

This sequence joins TRBV18 and TRBJ2-3; D uncertain. Trimming removed 3 bases at V and 2 bases at J, with 9 bases between. Germline V gives CDR1 KGHSH, CDR2 LQKENI. The CDR3 length is 14 residues. CDR3 in DNA: TGTGCCAGCTCACCGGACGTGTACACAGATACGCAGTATTTT. Its translation: CASSPDVYTDTQYF.